This T cell receptor (beta chain) was captured by sequencing in a study of siplizumab effects on memory and regulatory T cells. Findings and caveats of the study: The authors mapped only a minor fraction of alloreactive clones to unstimulated subsets. In roughly 80-96% of proliferating CD4+ or CD8+ clones, a naive or memory phenotype could not be assigned. Naive T cells seemed more diverse than memory cells; they also seemed major alloresponse contributors.

Losses at the gene ends were 3 bases for V and 6 bases for J; bases not matched to a gene: 13. The CDR3 length is 19 residues. Germline lookup yields CDR1 SGHVS and CDR2 FQNEAQ. In regard to this clone: Antigen: not known.

Here immunoSEQ multiplex PCR was the method, and the copy in TCRdb shows in-frame clones only, minus some. The table lists more than 95,000 clones, nearly 95% of them singletons. What was sequenced was Tregs sorted from blood. The receptor's source is a human donor in good health. This chain links TRBV7-8 with TRBJ2-1; 14 bases fit TRBD2. The CDR3 spells CASSLRRSLGLAGANEQFF. CDR3 sequence (DNA): TGTGCCAGCAGCTTGCGCCGGAGCCTGGGACTAGCGGGAGCCAATGAGCAGTTCTTC.